This T cell receptor beta chain is from a study of T cell responses to AZD1222 COVID-19 vaccine. Study-level information: Second-dose timings of about 4 or about 12 weeks were pooled. Overall study findings and caveats: White British donors predominated, females outnumbered males, and clonal diversity was possibly underestimated. At baseline, just six AZD1222 recipients tested seropositive.

V was trimmed by 4 bases and J by 4 bases, leaving 18 bases between them. Germline values: CDR1 SGHRS, CDR2 YFSETQ. This CDR3 spans 16 amino acids. The assay was immunoSEQ multiplex PCR, and TCRdb's table has in-frame clones only and misses some. Altogether around 80,000 clones are present, 70% to 90% being singletons, with the ten largest covering roughly 11%. A note on this clone: Its specificity is unknown.

The sample here was peripheral blood, taken on day 0 of AZD1222 vaccination. The origin of this receptor is an adult in good health. V gene TRBV5-1 combines with J gene TRBJ2-1; no clear D. CDR3 amino acids: CASSRISENLYNEQFF. CDR3 nucleotide sequence: TGCGCCAGCAGCCGAATCTCGGAAAACCTGTACAATGAGCAGTTCTTC.